This section outlines one TCR beta chain sequence together with its context. The sample originates from a study of glioma-infiltrating T cells after dendritic cell vaccination. Study details: Dendritic cell vaccine was injected intradermally three times, biweekly.

None of the glioblastoma patients had an isocitrate dehydrogenase mutation. Blood PBMC samples: pre-vaccination, two weeks post third vaccination, and at tumor progression. CDR3 length equals 16 residues. V was clipped by 6 bases and J by 10 bases, with 25 bases between them. From germline, CDR1 is SEHNR and CDR2 FQNEAQ (reference sequence). The PCR used 60 V beta and 13 J beta primers. Libraries were prepared by immunoSEQ multiplex PCR; TCRdb keeps only in-frame clonotypes and omits some of them. The sample records 85,000 to 110,000 clones, roughly 79% being singletons. The sequence was obtained from a human donor with glioblastoma. V and J are TRBV7-9 and TRBJ2-1; tentative D call: TRBD2 (6 bases). The material was blood, obtained before dendritic cell vaccination. The CDR3 here is CASSSTLLGLYREQFF. The CDR3 nucleotides are TGTGCCAGCAGTTCAACTCTGCTGGGACTTTATCGGGAGCAGTTCTTC. The variable domain in full, completed from reference TRBV7-9 and TRBJ2-1, reads DTGVSQNPRHKITKRGQNVTFRCDPISEHNRLYWYRQTLGQGPEFLTYFQNEAQLEKSRLLSDRFSAERPKGSFSTLEIQRTEQGDSAMYLCASSSTLLGLYREQFFGPGTRLTVL.